Each of the 14 T cell receptor beta chains below was sequenced from the same sample in a study of cytomegalovirus exposure and HLA in healthy donors. PCR used 60 Vbeta primers and 13 Jbeta primers. Profiling relied on immunoSEQ multiplex PCR, and the TCRdb table lists in-frame clones only, not all of them. The sample lists about 85,000 clones; more than 60% were seen once. Sequences were obtained from PBMCs. All receptors come from a man aged 25 to 40 in good health and CMV-seronegative.

The chain recombines TRBV7-3 with TRBJ2-3, with TRBD1 identical over 7 bases. The germline V gene encodes CDR1 SGHTA and CDR2 FQGTGA. The CDR3 loop spans 13 amino acids. Losses at the gene ends were 9 bases for V and 4 bases for J; bases not matched to a gene: 7. The CDR3, as DNA: TGTGCCAGTCGAGGGGGCGGTGCAGATACGCAGTATTTT. Translated: CASRGGGADTQYF.

The rearrangement uses TRBV28 and TRBJ2-5; 12 bases fit TRBD2. The J segment lost 3 bases and the V segment lost 2 bases, leaving 1 base of the junction unmatched. From germline, CDR1 is MDHEN and CDR2 SYDVKM. The CDR3 has 15 amino acids. The CDR3 is CASSLLAGGEETQYF. DNA of the CDR3: TGTGCCAGCAGTTTACTAGCGGGGGGGGAAGAGACCCAGTACTTC.

The gene calls are TRBV19 and TRBJ2-1; D not resolved. Trimming took off 6 bases at V and 8 bases at J, with 11 bases between the two ends. CDR1 and CDR2 (germline): LNHDA, SQIVND (reference sequence). This CDR3 region has 12 residues. DNA of the CDR3: TGTGCCAGTAGCCGTCTAGGCTATGAGCAGTTCTTC. This gives the protein CASSRLGYEQFF.

In its sample, this clone was seen a few times. The chain uses TRBV5-8 and TRBJ1-1; D remains ambiguous. Looked up from germline, CDR1 is SGHTS and CDR2 is YDEGEE. This CDR3 has 13 residues. V lost 1 base and J 1 base, leaving 5 bases between the germline ends. In nucleotides, the CDR3 is TGTGCCAGCAGCTTGCGAGGGAACACTGAAGCTTTCTTT. The encoded protein is CASSLRGNTEAFF.

The rearrangement links TRBV10-3 to TRBJ2-5; 13 bases align to TRBD2. The CDR3 loop spans 17 amino acids. Germline loops: CDR1 ENHRY, CDR2 SYGVKD. V shed 5 bases, J shed 0 bases, and the junction held 6 bases outside the gene matches. CDR3 in DNA: TGTGCCATCAGTCCCCAGGGACTAGCGGGGTACCAAGAGACCCAGTACTTC. Translating gives CAISPQGLAGYQETQYF.

The chain is built from TRBV18 and TRBJ1-3; D is perhaps TRBD1 (5 bases). The CDR3 covers 18 residues. Germline V lookup: CDR1 KGHSH, CDR2 LQKENI. V shed 2 bases and J shed 0 bases, with 17 bases lying between them. In DNA form, the CDR3 reads TGTGCCAGCTCACCAAGGCTCCCTAGGGGCGACTCTGGAAACACCATATATTTT. As protein: CASSPRLPRGDSGNTIYF.

The chain carries TRBV7-3 and TRBJ2-2, with 8 nucleotides matching TRBD2. Trimming at V came to 6 bases and at J to 3 bases, leaving 3 bases not matched to a gene. The CDR3 has 14 residues. Germline CDR1 is SGHTA and CDR2 is FQGTGA. The CDR3 nucleotides read TGTGCCAGCAGGACTAGCGCCTACACCGGGGAGCTGTTTTTT. Residues: CASRTSAYTGELFF.

As to this clone: An end of the junction does not agree with germline; a read error may underlie this. The gene calls are TRBV7-9 and TRBJ2-7; D unresolved. CDR3 length: 11 amino acids. CDR1 is SEHNR, CDR2 FQNEAQ, per germline (reference sequence). CDR3 sequence (DNA): TGTTCCAGCAGCTCTAGTTTTTTGCAGTACTTC. This sequence encodes CSSSSSFLQYF.

V gene TRBV29-1 combines with J gene TRBJ1-2; TRBD1 matches 7 bases. The CDR3 is 12 amino acids. Germline V gene lookup returns CDR1 SQVTM and CDR2 ANQGSEA. Trimming removed 7 bases from V and 6 bases from J; junction bases left unmatched: 8. The CDR3 here is CSALTGSNGYTF. Here the CDR3 DNA reads TGCAGCGCTTTGACAGGGTCTAATGGCTACACCTTC. The variable domain in full, with the rest retrieved from reference TRBV29-1 and TRBJ1-2, is SAVISQKPSRDICQRGTSLTIQCQVDSQVTMMFWYRQQPGQSLTLIATANQGSEATYESGFVIDKFPISRPNLTFSTLTVSNMSPEDSSIYLCSALTGSNGYTFGSGTRLTVV.

This rearrangement joins TRBV6-1 to TRBJ2-5; 9 bases are shared with TRBD1. The length of the CDR3 is 13 residues. V shed 8 bases and J 5 bases; nucleotides not matched to a gene: 6. CDR1 and CDR2 from the germline V gene are MNHNS and SASEGT. The CDR3 spells CASPGTGYETQYF. Here the CDR3 DNA reads TGTGCCAGCCCCGGGACAGGGTATGAGACCCAGTACTTC.

The chain links TRBV7-3 to TRBJ1-2; 7 bases map to TRBD1. With 5 bases clipped from V and 4 bases from J, the junction kept 10 bases outside the gene matches. The V gene's germline CDR1 is SGHTA and CDR2 FQGTGA. The CDR3 length is 15 residues. DNA of the CDR3: TGTGCCAGCAGCCCAGGGGGTTCAGGACCCTATGGCTACACCTTC. Translated: CASSPGGSGPYGYTF.

V and J are TRBV7-8 and TRBJ2-7, with TRBD2 matching 8 bases. The CDR3 is 16 amino acids. Trimming took 2 bases from V and 2 from J; bases not matched to a gene: 8. Germline-derived CDR1 and CDR2 are SGHVS and FQNEAQ. This CDR3 is CASSLYGSGATYEQYF. The CDR3 coding sequence is TGTGCCAGCAGCTTATATGGTAGCGGGGCAACCTACGAGCAGTACTTC.

The V call is TRBV2, the J call TRBJ2-1; 8 bases align to TRBD2. J lost 6 bases, V lost 11 bases, and 6 bases had no gene match. Looked up from germline, CDR1 is SNHLY and CDR2 is FYNNEI. This CDR3 region has 12 residues. The CDR3 loop is CAGGLGRNEQFF. The DNA of the CDR3 is TGTGCCGGGGGACTAGGACGCAATGAGCAGTTCTTC.

This clone occurred a few times. This rearrangement joins TRBV4-1 to TRBJ2-4; maybe TRBD1 (5 bases). Germline CDR1 and CDR2: MGHRA and YSYEKL. V gave up 0 bases and J gave up 1 base, with 10 bases separating them. The CDR3 is 16 amino acids. CDR3: CASSQDVDSAKNIQYF. The CDR3 nucleotides are TGCGCCAGCAGCCAAGACGTTGACAGCGCCAAAAACATTCAGTACTTC.